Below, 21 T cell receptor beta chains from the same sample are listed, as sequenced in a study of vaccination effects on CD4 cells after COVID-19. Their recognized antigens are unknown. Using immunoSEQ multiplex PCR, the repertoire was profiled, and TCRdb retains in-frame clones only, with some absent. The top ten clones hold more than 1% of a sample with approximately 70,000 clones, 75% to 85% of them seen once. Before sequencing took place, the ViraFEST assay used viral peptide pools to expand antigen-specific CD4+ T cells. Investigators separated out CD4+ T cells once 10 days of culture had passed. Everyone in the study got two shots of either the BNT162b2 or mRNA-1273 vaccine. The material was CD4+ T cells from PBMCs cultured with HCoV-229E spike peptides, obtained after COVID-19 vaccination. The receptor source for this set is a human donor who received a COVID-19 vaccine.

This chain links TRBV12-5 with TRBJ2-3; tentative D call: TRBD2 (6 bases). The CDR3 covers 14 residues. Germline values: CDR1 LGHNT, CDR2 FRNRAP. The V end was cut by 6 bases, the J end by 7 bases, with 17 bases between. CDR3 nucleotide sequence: TGTGCTAGTGGCCTCGGGGGTCAGGATAATACGCAGTATTTT. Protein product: CASGLGGQDNTQYF.

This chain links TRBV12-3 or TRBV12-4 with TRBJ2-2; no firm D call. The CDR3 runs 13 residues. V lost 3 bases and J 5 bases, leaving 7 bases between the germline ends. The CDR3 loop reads CASSFGRTGELFF. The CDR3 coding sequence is TGTGCCAGCAGTTTCGGACGGACCGGGGAGCTGTTTTTT.

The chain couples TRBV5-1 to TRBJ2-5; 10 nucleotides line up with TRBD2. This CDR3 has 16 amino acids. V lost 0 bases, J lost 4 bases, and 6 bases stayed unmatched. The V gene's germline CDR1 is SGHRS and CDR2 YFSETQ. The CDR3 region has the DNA TGCGCCAGCAGCTTGGGGCAGCGGGGGGGCGGAGAGACCCAGTACTTC. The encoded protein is CASSLGQRGGGETQYF. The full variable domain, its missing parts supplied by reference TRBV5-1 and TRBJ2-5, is KAGVTQTPRYLIKTRGQQVTLSCSPISGHRSVSWYQQTPGQGLQFLFEYFSETQRNKGNFPGRFSGRQFSNSRSEMNVSTLELGDSALYLCASSLGQRGGGETQYFGPGTRLLVL.

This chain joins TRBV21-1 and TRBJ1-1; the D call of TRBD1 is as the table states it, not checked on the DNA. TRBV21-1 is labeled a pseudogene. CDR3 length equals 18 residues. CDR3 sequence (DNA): TGTGCCAGCAGCAAATGTGTCCGGACCGGGACAGGGAAATCCCTGGGTTTCTTT. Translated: CASSKCVRTGTGKSLGFF.

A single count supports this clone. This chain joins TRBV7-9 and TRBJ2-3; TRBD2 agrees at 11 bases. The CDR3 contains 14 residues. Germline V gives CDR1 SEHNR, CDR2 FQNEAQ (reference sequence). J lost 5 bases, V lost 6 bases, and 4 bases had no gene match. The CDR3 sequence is CASSTSGGQDTQYF. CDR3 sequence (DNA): TGTGCCAGCAGTACTAGCGGGGGACAAGATACGCAGTATTTT.

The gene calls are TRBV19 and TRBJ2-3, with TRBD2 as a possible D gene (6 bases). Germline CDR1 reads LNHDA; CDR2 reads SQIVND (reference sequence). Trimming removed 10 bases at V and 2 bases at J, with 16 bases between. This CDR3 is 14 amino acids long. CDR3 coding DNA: TGTGCCATCCCCCCGGGGGAGGACACAGATACGCAGTATTTT. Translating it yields CAIPPGEDTDTQYF.

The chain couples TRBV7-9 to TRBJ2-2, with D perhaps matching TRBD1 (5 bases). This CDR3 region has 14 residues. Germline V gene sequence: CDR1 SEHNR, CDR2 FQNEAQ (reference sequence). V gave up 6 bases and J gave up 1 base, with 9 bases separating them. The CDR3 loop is CASRKGQNTGELFF. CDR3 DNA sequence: TGTGCCAGCAGGAAAGGACAGAACACCGGGGAGCTGTTTTTT.

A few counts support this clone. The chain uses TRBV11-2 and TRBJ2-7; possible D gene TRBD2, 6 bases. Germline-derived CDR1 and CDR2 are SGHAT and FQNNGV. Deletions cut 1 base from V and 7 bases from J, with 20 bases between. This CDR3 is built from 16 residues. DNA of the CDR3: TGTGCCAGCAGCTTAGGGGTCGGGGCAGGGCGGGAAGAGCAGTACGTC. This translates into CASSLGVGAGREEQYV.

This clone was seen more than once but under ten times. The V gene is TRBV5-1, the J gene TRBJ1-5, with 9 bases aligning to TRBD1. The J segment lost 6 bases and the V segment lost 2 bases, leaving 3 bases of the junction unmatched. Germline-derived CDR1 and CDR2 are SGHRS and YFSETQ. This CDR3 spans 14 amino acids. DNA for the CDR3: TGCGCCAGCAGCTTTACAGGGGGCGGTCAGCCCCAGCATTTT. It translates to CASSFTGGGQPQHF. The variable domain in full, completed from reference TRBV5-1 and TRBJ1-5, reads KAGVTQTPRYLIKTRGQQVTLSCSPISGHRSVSWYQQTPGQGLQFLFEYFSETQRNKGNFPGRFSGRQFSNSRSEMNVSTLELGDSALYLCASSFTGGGQPQHFGDGTRLSIL.

CDR3 residues: CASSLAGAYEQYV. The CDR3 region has the DNA TGTGCCAGCAGTTTAGCGGGAGCCTACGAGCAGTACGTC. The rearrangement uses TRBV12-3 or TRBV12-4 and TRBJ2-7; possible D gene TRBD2, 5 bases. Trimming shortened V by 0 bases and J by 2 bases, and 5 bases separated the two germline ends. This CDR3 region has 13 residues.

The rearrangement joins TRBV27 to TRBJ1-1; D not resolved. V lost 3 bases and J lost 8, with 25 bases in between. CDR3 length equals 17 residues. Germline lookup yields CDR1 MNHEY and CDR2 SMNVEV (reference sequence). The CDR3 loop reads CASSFPPSSWNDGEAFF. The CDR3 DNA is TGTGCCAGCAGTTTTCCCCCCAGTTCCTGGAACGATGGAGAAGCTTTCTTT.

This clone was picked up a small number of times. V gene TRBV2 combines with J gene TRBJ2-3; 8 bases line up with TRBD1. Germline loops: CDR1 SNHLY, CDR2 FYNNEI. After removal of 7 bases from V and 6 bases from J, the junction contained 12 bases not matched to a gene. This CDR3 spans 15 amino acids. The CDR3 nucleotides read TGTGCCAGCATCCTTAGGACAGGGACAAGGGATACGCAGTATTTT. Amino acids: CASILRTGTRDTQYF.

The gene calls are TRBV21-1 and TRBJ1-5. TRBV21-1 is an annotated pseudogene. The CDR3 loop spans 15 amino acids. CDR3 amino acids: CASSPKGLGNQPQHF. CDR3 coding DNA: TGTGCCAGCTCCCCAAAGGGCTTAGGCAATCAGCCCCAGCATTTT.

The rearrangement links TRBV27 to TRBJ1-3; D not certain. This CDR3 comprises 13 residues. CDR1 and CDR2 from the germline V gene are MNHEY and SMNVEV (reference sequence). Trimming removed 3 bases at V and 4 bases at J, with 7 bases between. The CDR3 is CASSFREGNTIYF. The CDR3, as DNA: TGTGCCAGCAGTTTTAGGGAGGGAAACACCATATATTTT.

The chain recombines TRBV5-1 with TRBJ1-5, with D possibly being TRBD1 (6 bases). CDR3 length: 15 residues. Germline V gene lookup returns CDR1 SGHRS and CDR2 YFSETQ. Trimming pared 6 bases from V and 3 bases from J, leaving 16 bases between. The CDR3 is CASKEGVGDNQPQHF. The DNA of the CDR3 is TGCGCCAGCAAGGAGGGGGTGGGGGACAATCAGCCCCAGCATTTT.

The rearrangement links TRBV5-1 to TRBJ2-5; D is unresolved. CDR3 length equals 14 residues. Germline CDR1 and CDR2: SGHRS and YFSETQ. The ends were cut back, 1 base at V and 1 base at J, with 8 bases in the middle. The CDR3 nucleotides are TGCGCCAGCAGCTTGAACTATTTCCAAGAGACCCAGTACTTC. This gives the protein CASSLNYFQETQYF.

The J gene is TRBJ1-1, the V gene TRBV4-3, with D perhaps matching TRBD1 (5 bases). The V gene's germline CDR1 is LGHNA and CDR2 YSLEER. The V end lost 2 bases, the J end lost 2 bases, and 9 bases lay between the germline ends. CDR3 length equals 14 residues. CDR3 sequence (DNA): TGCGCCAGCAGCCAAACAGGAGATAACACTGAAGCTTTCTTT. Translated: CASSQTGDNTEAFF.

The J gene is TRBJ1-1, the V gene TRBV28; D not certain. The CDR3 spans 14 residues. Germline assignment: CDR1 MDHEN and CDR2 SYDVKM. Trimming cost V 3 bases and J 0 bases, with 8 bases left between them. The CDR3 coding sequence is TGTGCCAGCAGTTTCGTAGGGTTGAACACTGAAGCTTTCTTT. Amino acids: CASSFVGLNTEAFF.

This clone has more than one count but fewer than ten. The CDR3 is CASSLGVTVNTEAFF. The CDR3 coding sequence is TGCGCCAGCAGCTTGGGAGTAACAGTGAACACTGAAGCTTTCTTT. The chain employs TRBV5-1 and TRBJ1-1; no clear D. The length of the CDR3 is 15 residues. Germline V gene lookup returns CDR1 SGHRS and CDR2 YFSETQ. Trimming removed 0 bases from V and 0 bases from J, with 9 bases in between.

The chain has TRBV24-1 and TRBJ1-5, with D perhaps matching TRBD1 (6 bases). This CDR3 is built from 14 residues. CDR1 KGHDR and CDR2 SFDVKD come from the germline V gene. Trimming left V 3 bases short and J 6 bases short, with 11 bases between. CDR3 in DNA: TGTGCCACCAGTGATGGGGGGCAGATTCAGCCCCAGCATTTT. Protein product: CATSDGGQIQPQHF.

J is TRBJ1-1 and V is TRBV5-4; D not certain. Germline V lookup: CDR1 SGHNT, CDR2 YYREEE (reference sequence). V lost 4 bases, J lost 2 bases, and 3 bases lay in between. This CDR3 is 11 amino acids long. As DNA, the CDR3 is TGTGCCAGCAGCCTTAACACTGAAGCTTTCTTT. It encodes CASSLNTEAFF.